The 2 T cell receptor beta chains presented below share a single source sample, sequenced in a study of T cell responses to AZD1222 COVID-19 vaccine. The method was immunoSEQ multiplex PCR; TCRdb's version includes in-frame clones alone and lacks a portion of them. Here the sample spans about 120,000 clones, roughly 88% being singletons. The sequences come from peripheral blood, collected 28 days after the second AZD1222 dose. Receptors originate from an adult who received the AZD1222 COVID-19 vaccine.

The rearrangement links TRBV28 to TRBJ1-2; D is unclear. The CDR3 loop spans 15 amino acids. CDR1 MDHEN and CDR2 SYDVKM come from the germline V gene. Trimming removed 6 bases at V and 8 bases at J, with 22 bases between. This CDR3 reads CASSLPGTRREGYTF. In DNA form, the CDR3 reads TGTGCCAGCAGCCTCCCCGGCACACGACGCGAGGGCTACACCTTC.

The V gene is TRBV7-8, the J gene TRBJ2-7, with D possibly TRBD2 on 6 matching bases. Germline lookup yields CDR1 SGHVS and CDR2 FQNEAQ. The CDR3 extends over 14 amino acids. V lost 5 bases and J lost 3, with 14 bases in between. Here the CDR3 reads CASSLRDPLYEQYF. Written as DNA, the CDR3 is TGTGCCAGCAGCCTGCGGGACCCTCTCTACGAGCAGTACTTC.